Presented here are 8 T cell receptor beta chains from one specimen sequenced in a study of cytotoxic CD8 clonotypes in ibrutinib-treated CLL. This table comes from immunoSEQ multiplex PCR, and its TCRdb copy is limited to in-frame clones, with some not included. This table holds around 160,000 clones, roughly 84% found once. The sample consisted of PBMCs, taken at disease progression, from a patient treated with ibrutinib. The receptor source for this set is a human donor with chronic lymphocytic leukemia.

This clone was found a few times. The chain employs TRBV19 and TRBJ1-5; D call uncertain. CDR3 length equals 14 residues. Trimming removed 2 bases at V and 3 bases at J, with 8 bases between. CDR1 is LNHDA and CDR2 is SQIVND in the germline V gene (reference sequence). For the CDR3, the DNA is TGTGCCAGTAGTATACCCCTGCCCAATCAGCCCCAGCATTTT. Translating it yields CASSIPLPNQPQHF.

The chain combines TRBV5-1 with TRBJ1-2; weak D call: TRBD1 (6 bases). Germline-derived CDR1 and CDR2 are SGHRS and YFSETQ. The CDR3 extends over 15 amino acids. V lost 4 bases and J 6 bases, leaving 19 bases between the germline ends. The CDR3 coding sequence is TGCGCCAGCAGCGTTACTACAGGGTCTCTAGATGGCTACACCTTC. Translating gives CASSVTTGSLDGYTF.

The J gene is TRBJ1-4, the V gene TRBV19; D remains unclear. CDR3 length: 16 residues. Trimming took off 5 bases at V and 5 bases at J, with 18 bases between the two ends. In germline, CDR1 is LNHDA, CDR2 SQIVND (reference sequence). CDR3 sequence: CASSAALGRDNEKLFF. The CDR3 nucleotides are TGTGCCAGTAGTGCCGCCCTAGGCAGAGACAATGAAAAACTGTTTTTT.

CDR3 coding DNA: TGTGCCAGCAGTTTAAAGCAGGCTCTAGGCGCCGGGGAGCTGTTTTTT. Amino acid sequence: CASSLKQALGAGELFF. V gene TRBV27 combines with J gene TRBJ2-2, with D unresolved. This CDR3 spans 16 amino acids. V lost 2 bases to trimming and J lost 6 bases, with 16 bases between them. Germline V gene lookup returns CDR1 MNHEY and CDR2 SMNVEV (reference sequence).

The chain has TRBV19 and TRBJ1-1, with 7 positions matching TRBD1. This CDR3 comprises 14 residues. Germline V CDR1 and CDR2: LNHDA, SQIVND (reference sequence). The junction had 9 bases not matched to a gene; V was cut back by 5 bases and J by 6 bases. CDR3 DNA: TGTGCCAGTAGTCGAACAGGGGCTTTGGCTGAAGCTTTCTTT. Protein product: CASSRTGALAEAFF.

This clone was counted once. This sequence joins TRBV2 and TRBJ2-4; TRBD2 agrees at 11 bases. In germline, CDR1 is SNHLY, CDR2 FYNNEI. J gave up 3 bases and V 8 bases, and 9 bases lay outside the gene matches. The CDR3 loop spans 16 amino acids. Written as DNA, the CDR3 is TGTGCCAGCCTAATGACTAGCGGGAATGTCAAAAACATTCAGTACTTC. Protein product: CASLMTSGNVKNIQYF.

The chain uses TRBV19 and TRBJ1-3; D ambiguous. CDR1 is LNHDA, CDR2 SQIVND, per germline (reference sequence). CDR3 length: 16 amino acids. V was shortened by 3 bases and J by 0 bases, with 12 bases between the two germline ends. DNA for the CDR3: TGTGCCAGTAGTATTCCCCTCCGGGCCTCTGGAAACACCATATATTTT. Translation gives CASSIPLRASGNTIYF.

The CDR3 DNA reads as TGTGCCAGCTGGGACGGAGAGCAGTTCTTC. Encoded protein: CASWDGEQFF. The J gene is TRBJ2-1, the V gene TRBV6-1; perhaps D is TRBD1 or TRBD2 (5 bases each). The CDR3 is made up of 10 amino acids. V lost 8 bases to trimming and J lost 10 bases, with 9 bases between them. Per the germline V gene, CDR1 is MNHNS and CDR2 is SASEGT.